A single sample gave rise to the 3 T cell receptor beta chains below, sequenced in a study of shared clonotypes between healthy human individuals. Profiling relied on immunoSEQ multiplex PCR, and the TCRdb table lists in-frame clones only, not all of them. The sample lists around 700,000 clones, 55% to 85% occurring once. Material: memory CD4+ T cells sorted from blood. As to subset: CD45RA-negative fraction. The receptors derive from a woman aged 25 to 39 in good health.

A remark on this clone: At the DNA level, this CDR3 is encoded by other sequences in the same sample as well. The CDR3 reads CASSLTSGSYNEQFF. The CDR3 coding sequence is TGTGCCAGCAGCTTGACTAGCGGTTCCTACAATGAGCAGTTCTTC. This chain uses TRBV5-4 with TRBJ2-1; 8 nucleotides match TRBD2. The junction had 1 base not matched to a gene; V was cut back by 1 base and J by 1 base. CDR1 is SGHNT and CDR2 is YYREEE in the germline V gene (reference sequence). The CDR3 is 15 amino acids.

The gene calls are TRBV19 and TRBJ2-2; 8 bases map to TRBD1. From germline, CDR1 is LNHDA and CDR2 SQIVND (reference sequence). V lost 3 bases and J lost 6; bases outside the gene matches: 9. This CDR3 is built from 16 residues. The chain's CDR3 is CASSIPRTGYPGELFF. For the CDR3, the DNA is TGTGCCAGTAGTATTCCCCGGACAGGGTATCCCGGGGAGCTGTTTTTT.

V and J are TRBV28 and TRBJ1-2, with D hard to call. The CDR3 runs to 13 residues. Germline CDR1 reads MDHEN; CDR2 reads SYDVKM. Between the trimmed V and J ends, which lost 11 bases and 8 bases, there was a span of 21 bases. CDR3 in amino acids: CAASGSPKWGYTF. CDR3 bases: TGTGCCGCGTCCGGCAGCCCAAAGTGGGGCTACACCTTC.